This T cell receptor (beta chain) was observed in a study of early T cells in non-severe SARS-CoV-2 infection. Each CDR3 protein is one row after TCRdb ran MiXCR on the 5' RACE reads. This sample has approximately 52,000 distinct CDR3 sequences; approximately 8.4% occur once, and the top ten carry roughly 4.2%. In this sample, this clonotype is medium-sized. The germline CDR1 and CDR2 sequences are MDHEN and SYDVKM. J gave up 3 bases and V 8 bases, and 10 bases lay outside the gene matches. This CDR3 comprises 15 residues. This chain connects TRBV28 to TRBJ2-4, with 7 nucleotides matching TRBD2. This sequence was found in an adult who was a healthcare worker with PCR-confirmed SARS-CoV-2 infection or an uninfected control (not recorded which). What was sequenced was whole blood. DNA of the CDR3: TGTGCCAGCGGCGGGGAGGGAACCCTCAAAAACATTCAGTACTTC. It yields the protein CASGGEGTLKNIQYF.